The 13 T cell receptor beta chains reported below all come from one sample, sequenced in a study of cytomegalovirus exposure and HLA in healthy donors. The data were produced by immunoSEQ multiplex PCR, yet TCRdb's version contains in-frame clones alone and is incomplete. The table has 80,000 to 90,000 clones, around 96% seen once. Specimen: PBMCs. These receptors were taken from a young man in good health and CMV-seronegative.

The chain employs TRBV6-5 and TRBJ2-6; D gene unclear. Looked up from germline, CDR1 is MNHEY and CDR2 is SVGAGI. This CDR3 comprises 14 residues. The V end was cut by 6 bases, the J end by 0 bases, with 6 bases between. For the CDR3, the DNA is TGTGCCAGCAGCCGAGACTCTGGGGCCAACGTCCTGACTTTC. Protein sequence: CASSRDSGANVLTF.

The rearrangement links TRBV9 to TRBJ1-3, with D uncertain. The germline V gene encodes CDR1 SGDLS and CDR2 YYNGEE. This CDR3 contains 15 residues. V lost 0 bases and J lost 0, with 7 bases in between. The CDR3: CASSVDLSSGNTIYF. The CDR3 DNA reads TGTGCCAGCAGCGTAGACCTAAGCTCTGGAAACACCATATATTTT.

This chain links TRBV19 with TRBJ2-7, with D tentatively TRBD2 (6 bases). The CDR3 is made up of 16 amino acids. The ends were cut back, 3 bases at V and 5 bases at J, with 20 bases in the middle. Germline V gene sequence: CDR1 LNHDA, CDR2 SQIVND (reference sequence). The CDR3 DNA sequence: TGTGCCAGTAGTATTCGGGGCCCTAGCGAGGCCCACGAGCAGTACTTC. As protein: CASSIRGPSEAHEQYF.

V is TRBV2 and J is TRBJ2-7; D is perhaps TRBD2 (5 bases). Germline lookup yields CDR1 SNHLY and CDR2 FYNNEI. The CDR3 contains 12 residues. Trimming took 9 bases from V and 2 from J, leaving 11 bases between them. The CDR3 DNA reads TGTGCCAGAGGACTTGGGACCTACGAGCAGTACTTC. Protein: CARGLGTYEQYF.

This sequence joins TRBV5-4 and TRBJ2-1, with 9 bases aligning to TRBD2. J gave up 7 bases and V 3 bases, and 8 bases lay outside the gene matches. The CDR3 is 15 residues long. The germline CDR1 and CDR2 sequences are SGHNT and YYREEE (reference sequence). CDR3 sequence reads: CASSYNSGSRNEQFF. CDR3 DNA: TGTGCCAGCAGCTACAATAGCGGGAGTAGAAATGAGCAGTTCTTC.

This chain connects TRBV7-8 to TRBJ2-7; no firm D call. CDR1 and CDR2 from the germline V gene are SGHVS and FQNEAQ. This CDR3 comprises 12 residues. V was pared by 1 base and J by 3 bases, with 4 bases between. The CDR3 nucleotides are TGTGCCAGCAGCTTAGAGAACTACGAGCAGTACGTC. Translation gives CASSLENYEQYV.

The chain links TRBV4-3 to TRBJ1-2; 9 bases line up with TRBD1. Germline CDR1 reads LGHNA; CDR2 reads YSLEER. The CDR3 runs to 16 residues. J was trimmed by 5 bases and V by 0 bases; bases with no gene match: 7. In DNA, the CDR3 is TGCGCCAGCAGCCAAGATTGGGGACAGGGAGGTTATGGCTACACCTTC. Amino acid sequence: CASSQDWGQGGYGYTF.

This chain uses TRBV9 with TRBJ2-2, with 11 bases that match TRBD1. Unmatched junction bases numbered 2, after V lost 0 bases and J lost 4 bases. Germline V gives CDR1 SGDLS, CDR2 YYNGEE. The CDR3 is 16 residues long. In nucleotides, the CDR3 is TGTGCCAGCAGCGTAGCCGGGACAGGGGGCACCGGGGAGCTGTTTTTT. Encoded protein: CASSVAGTGGTGELFF.

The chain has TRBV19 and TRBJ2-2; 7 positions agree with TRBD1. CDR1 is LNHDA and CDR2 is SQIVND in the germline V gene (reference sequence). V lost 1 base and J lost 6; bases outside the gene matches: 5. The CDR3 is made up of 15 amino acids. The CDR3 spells CASSIGNRGPGELFF. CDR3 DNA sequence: TGTGCCAGTAGTATAGGTAACAGGGGTCCCGGGGAGCTGTTTTTT. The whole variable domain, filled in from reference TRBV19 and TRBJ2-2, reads DGGITQSPKYLFRKEGQNVTLSCEQNLNHDAMYWYRQDPGQGLRLIYYSQIVNDFQKGDIAEGYSVSREKKESFPLTVTSAQKNPTAFYLCASSIGNRGPGELFFGEGSRLTVL.

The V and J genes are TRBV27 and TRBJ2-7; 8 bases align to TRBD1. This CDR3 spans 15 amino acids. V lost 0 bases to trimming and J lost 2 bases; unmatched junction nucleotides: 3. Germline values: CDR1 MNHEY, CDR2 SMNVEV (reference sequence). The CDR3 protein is CASSLSGDRPYEQYF. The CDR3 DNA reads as TGTGCCAGCAGTTTATCTGGGGACAGGCCCTACGAGCAGTACTTC.

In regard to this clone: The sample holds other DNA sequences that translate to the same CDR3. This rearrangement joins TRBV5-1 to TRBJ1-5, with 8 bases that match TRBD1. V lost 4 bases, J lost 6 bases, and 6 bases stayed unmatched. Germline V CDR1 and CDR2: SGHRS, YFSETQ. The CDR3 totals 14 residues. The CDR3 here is CASSLGQGGQPQHF. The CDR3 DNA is TGCGCCAGCAGCCTAGGACAGGGCGGTCAGCCCCAGCATTTT. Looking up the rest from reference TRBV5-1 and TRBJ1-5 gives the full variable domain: KAGVTQTPRYLIKTRGQQVTLSCSPISGHRSVSWYQQTPGQGLQFLFEYFSETQRNKGNFPGRFSGRQFSNSRSEMNVSTLELGDSALYLCASSLGQGGQPQHFGDGTRLSIL.

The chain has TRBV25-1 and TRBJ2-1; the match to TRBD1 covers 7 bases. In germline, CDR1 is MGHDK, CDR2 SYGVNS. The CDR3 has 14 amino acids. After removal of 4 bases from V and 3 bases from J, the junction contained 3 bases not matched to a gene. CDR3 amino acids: CASSGDRYYNEQFF. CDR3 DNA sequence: TGTGCCAGCAGTGGGGACAGATACTACAATGAGCAGTTCTTC.

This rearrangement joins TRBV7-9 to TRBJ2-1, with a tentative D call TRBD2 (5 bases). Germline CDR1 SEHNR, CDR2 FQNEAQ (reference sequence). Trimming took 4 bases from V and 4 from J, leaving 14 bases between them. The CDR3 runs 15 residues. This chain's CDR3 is CASSSLALDYNEQFF. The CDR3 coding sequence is TGTGCCAGCAGCTCATTAGCGTTGGATTACAATGAGCAGTTCTTC.